These 31 T cell receptor beta chains were all obtained from the same sample, sequenced in a study of OX40 agonist ivuxolimab in advanced cancers. Libraries were prepared by immunoSEQ multiplex PCR; TCRdb keeps only in-frame clonotypes and omits some of them. The sample yields 78,000 or so clones, about 93% seen once. The input for sequencing was CD4+ or CD8+ T cells sorted from blood, taken in a trial of the OX40 agonist ivuxolimab. These TCRs come from an adult with an advanced solid tumor such as melanoma, head and neck, liver or kidney cancer.

The V call is TRBV28, the J call TRBJ1-1; a possible D gene is TRBD1 (6 bases). Germline V CDR1 and CDR2: MDHEN, SYDVKM. The CDR3 totals 15 residues. Trimming stripped 3 bases from V and 4 bases from J, with 15 bases between. The CDR3 loop reads CASSFDGGASTEAFF. The CDR3 nucleotides read TGTGCCAGCAGTTTTGATGGGGGGGCCAGCACTGAAGCTTTCTTT.

This chain connects TRBV2 to TRBJ2-2; 7 bases line up with TRBD2. Germline V gene lookup returns CDR1 SNHLY and CDR2 FYNNEI. V lost 6 bases and J lost 2; bases outside the gene matches: 9. This CDR3 has 16 amino acids. The CDR3 loop is CASRVREPLNTGELFF. CDR3 DNA sequence: TGTGCCAGCAGGGTGCGGGAGCCCCTTAACACCGGGGAGCTGTTTTTT.

The genes are TRBV25-1 and TRBJ2-7, with 12 bases fitting TRBD2. Trimming cost V 6 bases and J 7 bases; bases outside gene matches: 10. This CDR3 has 15 amino acids. Germline loops: CDR1 MGHDK, CDR2 SYGVNS. This CDR3 is CASSTSGRLIGEQYF. The CDR3 nucleotides read TGTGCCAGCAGCACTAGCGGGAGGTTGATTGGGGAGCAGTACTTC.

This clone was found a few times. The chain has TRBV27 and TRBJ2-4; no clear D gene. The germline V gene has CDR1 MNHEY and CDR2 SMNVEV (reference sequence). Trimming removed 0 bases at V and 0 bases at J, with 9 bases between. The CDR3 spans 16 residues. DNA of the CDR3: TGTGCCAGCAGTTTATCCGGTAGCCTAGCCAAAAACATTCAGTACTTC. This translates into CASSLSGSLAKNIQYF.

This chain links TRBV11-2 with TRBJ2-6, with D unresolved. Trimming cost V 1 base and J 1 base, with 8 bases left between them. The CDR3 spans 16 residues. The germline V gene encodes CDR1 SGHAT and CDR2 FQNNGV. Here the CDR3 reads CASSLATASGANVLTF. The CDR3 coding sequence is TGTGCCAGCAGCTTAGCTACAGCTTCTGGGGCCAACGTCCTGACTTTC.

The chain employs TRBV29-1 and TRBJ1-1; D remains unclear. The CDR3 extends over 11 amino acids. The germline CDR1 and CDR2 sequences are SQVTM and ANQGSEA. Deletions cut 6 bases from V and 5 bases from J, with 10 bases between. The CDR3 loop is CSVAPGTEAFF. The CDR3 DNA is TGCAGCGTCGCACCGGGGACTGAAGCTTTCTTT.

The chain recombines TRBV27 with TRBJ2-7; 11 nucleotides match TRBD2. This CDR3 region has 17 residues. V gave up 5 bases and J gave up 1 base; unmatched junction bases: 10. The V gene's germline CDR1 is MNHEY and CDR2 SMNVEV (reference sequence). CDR3 amino acids: CASSRLALAGGSYEQYF. The CDR3 coding sequence is TGTGCCAGCAGTCGTCTGGCTCTAGCGGGAGGTTCCTACGAGCAGTACTTC.

The chain employs TRBV7-2 and TRBJ2-5; a weak D match, TRBD2 (7 bases). The J call could be wrong; TRBJ2-7 is a better fit for the DNA end. There are 15 residues in the CDR3. Germline V CDR1 and CDR2: SGHTA, FQGNSA. The CDR3 reads CASTPGGAGENEQYF. CDR3 nucleotides: TGTGCCAGCACCCCTGGGGGGGCCGGTGAAAACGAGCAGTACTTC.

The CDR3 spells CASSYSGGTGNYGYTF. Here the CDR3 DNA reads TGTGCCAGCAGCTACTCAGGAGGTACAGGGAACTATGGCTACACCTTC. The chain is built from TRBV11-3 and TRBJ1-2, with D perhaps TRBD1 (6 bases). Germline CDR1 SGHNT, CDR2 YENEEA. This CDR3 has 16 residues. V lost 4 bases and J 2 bases, leaving 17 bases between the germline ends.

In nucleotides, the CDR3 is TGTGCCAGCAGCGCAGGGACCGAGCAGTACTTC. Its protein is CASSAGTEQYF. The chain joins TRBV7-9 to TRBJ2-7, with D perhaps given as TRBD1 or TRBD2 (5 bases each). Per the germline V gene, CDR1 is SEHNR and CDR2 is FQNEAQ (reference sequence). The CDR3 is made up of 11 amino acids. Trimming pared 5 bases from V and 6 bases from J, leaving 8 bases between.

The rearrangement uses TRBV5-1 and TRBJ2-7; 12 bases align to TRBD1. CDR3 length: 16 residues. Per the germline V gene, CDR1 is SGHRS and CDR2 is YFSETQ. V dropped 5 bases and J dropped 2; count of bases not matched to a gene: 8. CDR3 amino acids: CASREGTGGIPYEQYF. For the CDR3, the DNA is TGCGCCAGCAGGGAAGGGACAGGGGGCATCCCCTACGAGCAGTACTTC.

The rearrangement joins TRBV14 to TRBJ2-2, with a possible D match to TRBD1 (5 bases). CDR1 and CDR2 (germline): SGHDN, FVKESK. Trimming left V 1 base short and J 5 bases short, with 8 bases between. The CDR3 spans 14 residues. CDR3 loop: CASSQAGQTGELFF. In DNA, the CDR3 is TGTGCCAGCAGCCAAGCTGGACAAACCGGGGAGCTGTTTTTT.

The V gene is TRBV19, the J gene TRBJ2-3; D is possibly TRBD1 (5 bases). The CDR3 length is 14 residues. The V gene's germline CDR1 is LNHDA and CDR2 SQIVND (reference sequence). Trimming took off 11 bases at V and 1 base at J, with 16 bases between the two ends. The CDR3 DNA reads TGTGCCTGTGAGGCCTGGGGCGGCACAGATACGCAGTATTTT. It codes for CACEAWGGTDTQYF.

In this sample, this clone turned up a few times. The chain is built from TRBV2 and TRBJ1-1, with unresolved D. The CDR3 is 13 amino acids. Germline CDR1 reads SNHLY; CDR2 reads FYNNEI. Deletions cut 7 bases from V and 1 base from J, with 10 bases between. CDR3 sequence reads: CASMKDGNTEAFF. The CDR3 DNA sequence: TGTGCCAGCATGAAGGACGGGAACACTGAAGCTTTCTTT.

The V gene is TRBV28, the J gene TRBJ1-1, with D possibly TRBD1 on 5 matching bases. This CDR3 region has 11 residues. The V end was cut by 6 bases, the J end by 4 bases, with 6 bases between. Germline V gene data show CDR1 as MDHEN and CDR2 as SYDVKM. The CDR3 region has the DNA TGTGCCAGCAGGGGGGTCACTGAAGCTTTCTTT. Residues: CASRGVTEAFF.

The chain couples TRBV6-5 to TRBJ2-7, with D tentatively TRBD1 (6 bases). This CDR3 region has 14 residues. V lost 2 bases and J 5 bases, leaving 13 bases between the germline ends. The V gene's germline CDR1 is MNHEY and CDR2 SVGAGI. The CDR3 reads CASSYATGHHEQYF. In DNA form, the CDR3 reads TGTGCCAGCAGTTACGCGACAGGTCACCACGAGCAGTACTTC.

The rearrangement links TRBV10-2 to TRBJ2-3; 10 nucleotides match TRBD2. The CDR3 sequence is 15 residues long. Germline CDR1 WSHSY, CDR2 SAAADI. Trimming cost V 3 bases and J 7 bases; bases outside gene matches: 7. The chain's CDR3 is CASSDPSGRAYTQYF. CDR3 nucleotide sequence: TGCGCCAGCAGTGACCCCAGCGGGAGGGCCTATACGCAGTATTTT.

The chain carries TRBV27 and TRBJ2-5; a possible D gene is TRBD1 (7 bases). Trimming left V 10 bases short and J 3 bases short, with 18 bases between. Germline V lookup: CDR1 MNHEY, CDR2 SMNVEV (reference sequence). This CDR3 has 14 residues. This CDR3 is CATRRGQREETQYF. In DNA, the CDR3 is TGTGCCACCAGGAGGGGACAGCGGGAAGAGACCCAGTACTTC.

This clone came up a few times. The CDR3: CASKDRRLRPEAFF. Written as DNA, the CDR3 is TGTGCCAGCAAGGATCGCAGGCTTCGGCCTGAAGCTTTCTTT. V usage is TRBV2 and J usage is TRBJ1-1; D call uncertain. CDR3 size: 14 residues. Trimming pared 7 bases from V and 6 bases from J, leaving 18 bases between. Germline CDR1 SNHLY, CDR2 FYNNEI.

The chain has TRBV14 and TRBJ2-3; the match to TRBD2 covers 12 bases. J lost 5 bases, V lost 4 bases, and 10 bases had no gene match. The CDR3 covers 17 residues. CDR1 and CDR2 from the germline V gene are SGHDN and FVKESK. The CDR3 coding sequence is TGTGCCAGCAGCCGAGCCCTCGGACTAGCGGGGAGAGATACGCAGTATTTT. Translating it yields CASSRALGLAGRDTQYF.

This clone was seen only once. This chain joins TRBV5-6 and TRBJ1-3, with unresolved D. This CDR3 spans 14 amino acids. V lost 2 bases and J 3 bases, leaving 9 bases between the germline ends. CDR1 and CDR2 from the germline V gene are SGHDT and YYEEEE. CDR3 DNA: TGTGCCAGCAGCTTCACAGAACGTGGAAACACCATATATTTT. Translating gives CASSFTERGNTIYF.

This chain uses TRBV5-6 with TRBJ1-2; D is unclear. CDR3 length: 15 residues. The germline V and J ends were trimmed by 0 bases and 8 bases, with 17 bases remaining between them. Germline V gene data show CDR1 as SGHDT and CDR2 as YYEEEE. CDR3 bases: TGTGCCAGCAGCTTGGCCATATTTGTTTCTTGGGGCTACACCTTC. Translation gives CASSLAIFVSWGYTF.

This clone was observed once. The genes are TRBV6-6 and TRBJ2-1; a weak D match, TRBD2 (5 bases). V lost 5 bases and J 10 bases, leaving 15 bases between the germline ends. Germline values: CDR1 MNHNY, CDR2 SVGAGI (reference sequence). The CDR3 loop spans 13 amino acids. CDR3 residues: CASSLTRSKEQFF. CDR3 bases: TGTGCCAGCAGTCTTACTAGGTCCAAGGAGCAGTTCTTC.

This chain joins TRBV6-5 and TRBJ1-2, with D tentatively TRBD1 (5 bases). This CDR3 comprises 15 residues. Trimming pared 6 bases from V and 0 bases from J, leaving 14 bases between. Per germline, CDR1 MNHEY and CDR2 SVGAGI. The CDR3: CASSLAGTTNYGYTF. Here the CDR3 DNA reads TGTGCCAGCAGCCTTGCCGGGACGACTAACTATGGCTACACCTTC.

The V gene is TRBV10-2, the J gene TRBJ2-1; TRBD1 matches at 7 bases. The CDR3 runs to 14 residues. Trimming at V came to 7 bases and at J to 6 bases, leaving 9 bases not matched to a gene. The germline V gene encodes CDR1 WSHSY and CDR2 SAAADI. This chain's CDR3 is CASKGQSLFNEQFF. The CDR3 nucleotides are TGCGCCAGCAAGGGACAGTCGTTATTCAATGAGCAGTTCTTC.

The chain recombines TRBV7-9 with TRBJ2-5; D is undetermined. The V end lost 5 bases, the J end lost 5 bases, and 6 bases lay between the germline ends. Germline values: CDR1 SEHNR, CDR2 FQNEAQ (reference sequence). The CDR3 runs to 11 residues. CDR3 sequence reads: CASSPRETQYF. CDR3 DNA sequence: TGTGCCAGCAGCCCCAGGGAGACCCAGTACTTC.

CDR3 protein: CASSSGGGRARTGELFF. The CDR3 DNA reads TGTGCCAGCAGCTCAGGTGGCGGGAGGGCTAGGACCGGGGAGCTGTTTTTT. V and J are TRBV7-2 and TRBJ2-2, with 9 bases lining up with TRBD2. Germline-derived CDR1 and CDR2 are SGHTA and FQGNSA. The CDR3 runs to 17 residues. The ends lost 4 bases at V and 5 bases at J; junction bases unmatched: 11.

V is TRBV27 and J is TRBJ2-3; D perhaps matches TRBD1 (6 bases). CDR3 length equals 14 residues. V gave up 2 bases and J gave up 3 bases, with 9 bases separating them. Germline loops: CDR1 MNHEY, CDR2 SMNVEV (reference sequence). DNA of the CDR3: TGTGCCAGCAGTTTAAGGGACACGACAGATACGCAGTATTTT. Translation: CASSLRDTTDTQYF.

The chain combines TRBV30 with TRBJ1-5, with 7 bases lining up with TRBD1. The CDR3 runs 15 residues. The V and J ends lost 3 bases and 5 bases, in that order; junction bases with no gene match: 10. CDR1 and CDR2 (germline): GTSNPN, SVGIG (reference sequence). CDR3 DNA sequence: TGTGCCTGGAGCACCGGGACAGTCGATTATCAGCCCCAGCATTTT. Translating it yields CAWSTGTVDYQPQHF.

J is TRBJ1-3 and V is TRBV7-6; 12 bases are a match to TRBD1. The junction had 10 bases not matched to a gene; V was cut back by 3 bases and J by 4 bases. The germline CDR1 and CDR2 sequences are SGHVS and FNYEAQ. The CDR3 is 18 residues long. CDR3 sequence reads: CASSLAGQGASLGNTIYF. CDR3 bases: TGTGCCAGCAGCTTGGCGGGACAGGGGGCGTCTCTGGGAAACACCATATATTTT.

The chain carries TRBV5-5 and TRBJ2-3, with 9 bases lining up with TRBD2. The CDR3 contains 16 residues. With 4 bases clipped from V and 6 bases from J, the junction kept 12 bases outside the gene matches. CDR1 is SGHKS, CDR2 YYEKEE, per germline (reference sequence). Here the CDR3 reads CASSRTPGLATDTQYF. As DNA, the CDR3 is TGTGCCAGCAGCCGGACCCCGGGACTAGCAACGGATACGCAGTATTTT.